This TCR beta chain was sequenced for a study of shared clonotypes between healthy human individuals. Naive CD8 isolation took CD45RO-negative cells positively selected for CCR7 and excluded terminally differentiated effector memory CD45RA+ cells. TCRdb keeps only in-frame clones here, not all; method: immunoSEQ multiplex PCR. The sample lists a few hundred thousand clones, about 95% seen once, with around 0.097% in the top ten. Sequences were obtained from naive CD8+ T cells sorted from blood. The source of this sequence is a woman in her 30s in good health.

CDR3 residues: CASSDRVGEAFF. The CDR3 DNA follows: TGTGCCAGCAGTGACAGGGTTGGTGAAGCTTTCTTT. The chain employs TRBV6-4 and TRBJ1-1; D is undetermined. V lost 2 bases, J lost 7 bases, and 8 bases lay in between. The CDR3 covers 12 residues. The germline CDR1 and CDR2 sequences are MRHNA and SNTAGT.